This record concerns one T cell receptor (beta chain) sequence. The entry originates in a study of shared clonotypes between healthy human individuals. Clones were sequenced by immunoSEQ multiplex PCR, and TCRdb holds only the in-frame ones, with some missing. The top ten hold less than 0.35% of the sample, which has hundreds of thousands of clones, 98% seen once. Germline-derived CDR1 and CDR2 are SEHNR and FQNEAQ (reference sequence). The V gene end was trimmed by 5 bases and the J gene end by 8 bases; junction bases not matched to a gene: 4. The CDR3 extends over 13 amino acids. As defined, naive CD8 cells were CD45RO-negative and positively selected for CCR7, with terminally differentiated effector memory CD45RA+ cells excluded. None of the donors, who were healthy HIV-negative adults, had recently had acute infections or vaccinations.

The origin of this receptor is a man aged 30-40 years in good health. The V call is TRBV7-9, the J call TRBJ2-4, with 9 bases lining up with TRBD1. The sample consisted of naive CD8+ T cells sorted from blood. Here the CDR3 DNA reads TGTGCCAGCAGCCCATGGACAGGGGACATTCAGTACTTC. Encoded protein: CASSPWTGDIQYF. Variable domain in full (rest from reference TRBV7-9 and TRBJ2-4): DTGVSQNPRHKITKRGQNVTFRCDPISEHNRLYWYRQTLGQGPEFLTYFQNEAQLEKSRLLSDRFSAERPKGSFSTLEIQRTEQGDSAMYLCASSPWTGDIQYFGAGTRLSVL.